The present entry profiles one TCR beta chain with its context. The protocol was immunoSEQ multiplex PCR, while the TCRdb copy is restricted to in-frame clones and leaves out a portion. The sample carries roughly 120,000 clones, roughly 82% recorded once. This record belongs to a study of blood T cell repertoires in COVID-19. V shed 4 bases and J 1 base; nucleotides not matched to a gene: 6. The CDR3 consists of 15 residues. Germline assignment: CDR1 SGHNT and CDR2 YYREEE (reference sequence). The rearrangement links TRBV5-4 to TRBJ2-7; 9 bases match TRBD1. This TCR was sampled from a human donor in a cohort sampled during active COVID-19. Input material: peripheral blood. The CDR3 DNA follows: TGTGCCAGCAGCATTACAGGGGGCAAGTCCTACGAGCAGTACTTC. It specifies CASSITGGKSYEQYF.